The T cell receptor beta chain under discussion was sequenced for a study of cytomegalovirus exposure and HLA in healthy donors. Whole-study findings and limits: Reportedly, diagnosis of cytomegalovirus status by the classifier showed high specificity and sensitivity. Versus the roughly 670-donor mean, an Asian-associated ancestry cluster reportedly showed fewer N-insertions in a later analysis.

Sampled while nominally healthy, donors likely had unrecorded immune exposures. Remarks on this clone: Its antigen is not identified.

The PCR had 60 Vbeta and 13 Jbeta primers. Using immunoSEQ multiplex PCR, the repertoire was profiled, and TCRdb retains in-frame clones only, with some absent. Among 150,000 to 200,000 clones, 80% to 90% were seen once, and the ten largest hold around a tenth. The germline V gene encodes CDR1 SEHNR and CDR2 FQNEAQ (reference sequence). The CDR3 covers 14 residues. V was shortened by 3 bases and J by 4 bases, with 11 bases between the two germline ends. This rearrangement joins TRBV7-9 to TRBJ2-3; TRBD1 is a possible D gene (5 bases). Sequenced sample: PBMCs. The TCR was taken from a man younger than 35 in good health and CMV-seropositive. The CDR3 sequence: CASSLGLVSDTQYF. CDR3 DNA sequence: TGTGCCAGCAGCTTGGGGCTAGTTTCAGATACGCAGTATTTT.